A selection of T cell receptor beta chains follows, all from one sample in a study of shared clonotypes between healthy human individuals. Using immunoSEQ multiplex PCR, the repertoire was profiled, and TCRdb retains in-frame clones only, with some absent. This sample yields 490,000 or so clones, of which less than 80% are seen a single time; over 9.5% belongs to the top ten. Sample: PBMCs. The receptor set was obtained from a woman in her thirties or forties in good health. Some clones in this sample may be carry-over from other donors' samples. Each CDR3 is given with its conserved first and last residue. A D gene is named only where the DNA matches it firmly. Not all rows give a size; the values are once, few, many and, for expanded clones, a class.

D	V	J	size	CDR3	DNA
.	TRBV11-2	TRBJ2-1	many	CASSGGTWEYNEQFF	TGTGCCAGCAGCGGGGGAACGTGGGAGTACAATGAGCAGTTCTTC
TRBD2	TRBV6-1	TRBJ2-2	.	CASSGLAGDTGELFF	TGTGCCAGCAGCGGACTAGCGGGGGACACCGGGGAGCTGTTTTTT
.	TRBV30	TRBJ1-2	once	CAWSVNGINYGYTF	TGTGCCTGGAGTGTAAACGGGATTAACTATGGCTACACCTTC
.	TRBV28	TRBJ2-2	.	CASMGPGELFF	TGTGCCAGCATGGGTCCCGGGGAGCTGTTTTTT
TRBD2	TRBV4-3	TRBJ2-2	.	CASSHLLAGAAGELFF	TGCGCCAGCAGCCATCTACTAGCGGGAGCAGCCGGGGAGCTGTTTTTT
TRBD1	TRBV18	TRBJ2-3	once	CASSPGVGQGTDTQYF	TGTGCCAGCTCACCAGGGGTCGGACAGGGTACAGATACGCAGTATTTT
TRBD2	TRBV30	TRBJ2-7	.	CAWRGRAYEQYF	TGTGCCTGGAGGGGGAGGGCCTACGAGCAGTACTTC
TRBD1	TRBV27	TRBJ1-1	.	CASTGQGKGRTEAFF	TGTGCCAGCACGGGACAGGGGAAAGGAAGAACTGAAGCTTTCTTT
TRBD1	TRBV5-1	TRBJ1-2	.	CASSLGLDRGTDGYTF	TGCGCCAGCAGCTTGGGCCTGGACAGGGGAACTGATGGCTACACCTTC
.	TRBV20-1	TRBJ2-3	.	CSASGTDTQYF	TGCAGTGCTAGCGGCACAGATACGCAGTATTTT
.	TRBV28	TRBJ2-5	once	CASTSIGGRQETQYF	TGTGCCAGCACCAGTATAGGAGGACGGCAAGAGACCCAGTACTTC
.	TRBV15	TRBJ2-7	.	CATSRDRGLAGEQYF	TGTGCCACCAGCAGAGATCGAGGGCTAGCAGGCGAGCAGTACTTC
TRBD2	TRBV7-2	TRBJ2-1	.	CASSPGTSYLEQFF	TGTGCCAGCAGCCCAGGGACTAGCTATCTTGAGCAGTTCTTC
.	TRBV10-3	TRBJ1-6	.	CAISASTRRGGDSPLHF	TGTGCCATCAGTGCGAGCACAAGGAGGGGCGGGGATTCACCCCTCCACTTT
.	TRBV9	TRBJ2-3	.	CASSVEVRSTDTQYF	TGTGCCAGCAGCGTAGAGGTCAGGAGCACAGATACGCAGTATTTT
TRBD1	TRBV5-6	TRBJ1-1	.	CASSAPGQGDTEAFF	TGTGCCAGCAGCGCCCCGGGACAGGGTGACACTGAAGCTTTCTTT
.	TRBV29-1	TRBJ1-4	.	CSVQDGSNEKLFF	TGCAGCGTCCAGGACGGTTCAAATGAAAAACTGTTTTTT
.	TRBV7-9	TRBJ2-7	.	CASSSQLSYEQYF	TGTGCCAGCAGCTCTCAGTTATCCTACGAGCAGTACTTC
.	TRBV4-2	TRBJ2-1	.	CASSQDVAGSAYNEQFF	TGTGCCAGCAGCCAAGATGTTGCGGGAAGCGCGTACAATGAGCAGTTCTTC
.	TRBV7-6	TRBJ2-1	.	CASSVILDREQFF	TGTGCCAGCAGCGTCATACTAGATCGGGAGCAGTTCTTC
TRBD1	TRBV23-1	TRBJ2-7	few	CASSPRTGCAHEQYF	TGCGCCAGCAGCCCAAGGACAGGTTGCGCCCACGAGCAGTACTTC
.	TRBV19	TRBJ2-6	.	CASSLLGAGSGANVLTF	TGTGCCAGTAGTCTCCTCGGCGCTGGCTCTGGGGCCAACGTCCTGACTTTC
.	TRBV15	TRBJ2-2	.	CATSRVQGKAGELFF	TGTGCCACCAGCAGAGTACAGGGTAAAGCCGGGGAGCTGTTTTTT
.	TRBV7-3	TRBJ2-2	.	CASKVPGTGELFF	TGTGCCAGCAAGGTCCCGGGTACCGGGGAGCTGTTTTTT
.	TRBV11-2	TRBJ2-7	.	CASSPLTVSYEQYF	TGTGCCAGCAGCCCCCTGACAGTTTCCTACGAGCAGTACTTC
.	TRBV5-5	TRBJ2-1	.	CASSLLASLRVSSSYNEQFF	TGTGCCAGCAGCTTGTTGGCCAGTTTGAGGGTCTCTAGCTCCTACAATGAGCAGTTCTTC
.	TRBV30	TRBJ2-7	.	CASLRTRSYEQYF	TGTGCCTCGCTCAGGACCAGGTCCTACGAGCAGTACTTC
TRBD1	TRBV27	TRBJ2-7	.	CASSLVGTGYPQAGEQYF	TGTGCCAGCAGTTTGGTGGGGACAGGGTATCCCCAGGCGGGGGAGCAGTACTTC
.	TRBV30	TRBJ2-3	few	CAWSTTGGTDTQYF	TGTGCCTGGAGTACGACAGGAGGTACAGATACGCAGTATTTT
.	TRBV5-5	TRBJ1-4	.	CASSWGTYEKLEKLFF	TGTGCCAGCAGCTGGGGGACTTACGAGAAATTAGAAAAACTGTTTTTT
.	TRBV7-8	TRBJ2-3	.	CASSLARGEDTQYF	TGTGCCAGCAGCTTAGCAAGGGGGGAAGATACGCAGTATTTT
.	TRBV18	TRBJ1-1	once	CASSISGGRNTEAFF	TGTGCCAGCTCGATTTCCGGGGGAAGGAACACTGAAGCTTTCTTT
.	TRBV7-6	TRBJ2-7	.	CASSSTTLTNTITYEQYF	TGTGCCAGCAGCTCAACTACCCTGACAAATACCATAACCTACGAGCAGTACTTC
.	TRBV5-4	TRBJ2-3	once	CASSLGGFKSTDTQYF	TGTGCCAGCAGCTTGGGAGGTTTTAAATCCACAGATACGCAGTATTTT
.	TRBV5-4	TRBJ2-1	.	CASSLGTVNNEQFF	TGTGCCAGCAGCTTGGGGACAGTGAACAATGAGCAGTTCTTC
.	TRBV5-3	TRBJ1-2	.	CASSLGPGWSGYTF	TGTGCCAGCAGCTTGGGCCCGGGTTGGAGTGGCTACACCTTC
.	TRBV2	TRBJ2-2	.	CASSVVLTGELFF	TGTGCCAGCAGTGTAGTTCTAACCGGGGAGCTGTTTTTT
TRBD1	TRBV28	TRBJ1-4	.	CASSMDRADEKLFF	TGTGCCAGCAGTATGGACAGGGCTGATGAAAAACTGTTTTTT
.	TRBV10-2	TRBJ2-2	.	CASSERTGNTGELFF	TGCGCCAGCAGTGAGAGGACTGGGAACACCGGGGAGCTGTTTTTT
.	TRBV2	TRBJ2-5	.	CASSPRAGSETQYF	TGTGCCAGCAGCCCTCGGGCAGGGAGTGAGACCCAGTACTTC
TRBD2	TRBV10-2	TRBJ2-1	.	CASRRLAGSYNEQFF	TGCGCCAGCAGGAGACTAGCGGGCTCCTACAATGAGCAGTTCTTC
.	TRBV4-1	TRBJ2-2	.	CASSKDTGQNTGELFF	TGCGCCAGCAGCAAAGATACAGGGCAGAACACCGGGGAGCTGTTTTTT
TRBD1	TRBV19	TRBJ1-5	.	CASSIPGTDLAGNQPQHF	TGTGCCAGTAGTATACCTGGGACAGACCTAGCGGGGAATCAGCCCCAGCATTTT
TRBD2	TRBV4-1	TRBJ2-5	.	CASSQVVGGAETQYF	TGCGCCAGCAGCCAAGTTGTGGGAGGGGCAGAGACCCAGTACTTC
TRBD2	TRBV4-1	TRBJ2-3	.	CASSPTGTSGRADTQYF	TGCGCCAGCAGCCCAACCGGGACTAGCGGGAGGGCAGATACGCAGTATTTT
.	TRBV19	TRBJ1-4	.	CASKDRPNEKLFF	TGTGCCAGTAAAGACAGACCTAATGAAAAACTGTTTTTT
.	TRBV19	TRBJ2-3	.	CASRTAASTDTQYF	TGTGCCAGTAGAACAGCGGCTAGCACAGATACGCAGTATTTT
.	TRBV6-1	TRBJ2-7	.	CASRALRDLPYEQYF	TGTGCCAGCAGGGCTCTAAGGGACCTTCCCTACGAGCAGTACTTC
.	TRBV25-1	TRBJ2-1	.	CASRTSSYNEQFF	TGTGCCAGCAGGACTAGCTCCTACAATGAGCAGTTCTTC
.	TRBV23-1	TRBJ2-3	.	CASSLNFGCTDTQYF	TGCGCCAGCAGTCTAAACTTTGGGTGCACAGATACGCAGTATTTT
.	TRBV5-1	TRBJ2-2	.	CASSLDRSNTGELFF	TGCGCCAGCAGCTTGGATCGGTCGAACACCGGGGAGCTGTTTTTT
TRBD2	TRBV29-1	TRBJ2-7	.	CSVDGTSGDEEQYF	TGCAGCGTTGACGGGACTAGCGGGGATGAGGAGCAGTACTTC
TRBD1	TRBV9	TRBJ2-2	.	CASSVRTGGTGELFF	TGTGCCAGCAGCGTAAGGACAGGGGGCACCGGGGAGCTGTTTTTT
.	TRBV28	TRBJ2-1	.	CASSTTGSGSYNEQFF	TGTGCCAGCAGTACCACAGGGTCGGGCTCCTACAATGAGCAGTTCTTC
.	TRBV6-5	TRBJ1-2	.	CASRDAWGYTF	TGTGCCAGCAGGGACGCCTGGGGCTACACCTTC
.	TRBV4-1	TRBJ2-1	.	CASRIGTLSYNEQFF	TGCGCCAGCAGGATCGGGACTTTGTCCTACAATGAGCAGTTCTTC
.	TRBV27	TRBJ1-1	.	CASSLEHPEYTEAFF	TGTGCCAGCAGTTTGGAACACCCGGAGTACACTGAAGCTTTCTTT
.	TRBV5-1	TRBJ1-2	few	CASSSDGRANYGYTF	TGCGCCAGCAGCTCTGACGGCAGAGCTAACTATGGCTACACCTTC